This T cell receptor (beta chain) emerged from a study of cytomegalovirus exposure and HLA in healthy donors. The PCR contained 60 Vbeta and 13 Jbeta primers. Clones were sequenced by immunoSEQ multiplex PCR, and TCRdb holds only the in-frame ones, with some missing. The sample lists about 180,000 clones, roughly 77% occurring once. Losses at the gene ends were 0 bases for V and 9 bases for J; bases not matched to a gene: 12. This CDR3 has 17 residues. The germline V gene has CDR1 SGHTA and CDR2 FQGTGA. The J gene is TRBJ1-3, the V gene TRBV7-3; 9 bases agree with TRBD1. Sequenced material: PBMCs. The sequence derives from a woman between 45 and 60 years old in good health and CMV-seropositive. The CDR3 loop is CASSLTVADRGEGTIYF. DNA for the CDR3: TGTGCCAGCAGCTTAACGGTCGCGGACAGGGGCGAGGGCACCATATATTTT. Full variable domain (outside the CDR3, taken from reference TRBV7-3 and TRBJ1-3): GAGVSQTPSNKVTEKGKYVELRCDPISGHTALYWYRQSLGQGPEFLIYFQGTGAADDSGLPNDRFFAVRPEGSVSTLKIQRTERGDSAVYLCASSLTVADRGEGTIYFGEGSWLTVV.